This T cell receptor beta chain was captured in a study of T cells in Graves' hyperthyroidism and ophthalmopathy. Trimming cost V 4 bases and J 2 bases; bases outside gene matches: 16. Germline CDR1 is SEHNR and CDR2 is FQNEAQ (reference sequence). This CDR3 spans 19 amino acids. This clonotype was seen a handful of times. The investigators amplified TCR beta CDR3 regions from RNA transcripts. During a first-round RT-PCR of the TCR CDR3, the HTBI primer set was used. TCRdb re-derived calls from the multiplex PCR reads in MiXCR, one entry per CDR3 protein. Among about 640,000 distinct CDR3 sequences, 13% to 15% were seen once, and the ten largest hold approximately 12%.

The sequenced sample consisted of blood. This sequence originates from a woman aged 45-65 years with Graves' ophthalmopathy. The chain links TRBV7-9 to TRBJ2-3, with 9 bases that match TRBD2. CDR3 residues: CASSSTLGRLADDTDTQYF. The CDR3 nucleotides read TGTGCCAGCAGCTCCACCTTGGGGAGACTAGCGGACGACACAGATACGCAGTATTTT.